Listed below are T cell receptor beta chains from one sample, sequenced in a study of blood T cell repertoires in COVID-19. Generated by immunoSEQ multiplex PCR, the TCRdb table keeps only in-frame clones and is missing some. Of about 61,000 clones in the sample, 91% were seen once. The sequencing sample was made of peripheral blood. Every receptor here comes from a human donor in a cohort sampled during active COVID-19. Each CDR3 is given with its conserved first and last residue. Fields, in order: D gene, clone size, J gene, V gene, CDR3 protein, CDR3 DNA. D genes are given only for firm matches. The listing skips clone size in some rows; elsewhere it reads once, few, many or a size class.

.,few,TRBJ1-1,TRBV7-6,CASSLAAVTEAFF,TGTGCCAGCAGCTTAGCGGCGGTGACTGAAGCTTTCTTT
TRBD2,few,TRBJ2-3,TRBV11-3,CASSRGGDTDTQYF,TGTGCCAGCAGTCGCGGGGGGGACACAGATACGCAGTATTTT
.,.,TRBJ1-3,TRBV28,CASGGTGRHAGNTIYF,TGTGCCAGCGGCGGGACCGGGAGACATGCTGGAAACACCATATATTTT
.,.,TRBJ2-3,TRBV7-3,CASSTTRRDTQYF,TGTGCCAGCAGCACCACTAGGCGGGATACGCAGTATTTT
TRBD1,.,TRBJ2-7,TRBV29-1,CSVSTGARISYEQYF,TGCAGCGTTTCCACAGGGGCTAGAATCTCCTACGAGCAGTACTTC
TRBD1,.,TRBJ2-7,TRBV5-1,CASSSLGTAFESYEQYF,TGCGCCAGCAGCTCTCTCGGGACAGCGTTTGAATCCTACGAGCAGTACTTC
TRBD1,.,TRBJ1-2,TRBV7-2,CASSIRTGGYTF,TGTGCCAGCAGCATACGCACAGGGGGGTACACCTTC
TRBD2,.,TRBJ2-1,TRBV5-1,CASSAMTSGRAGDEQFF,TGCGCCAGCAGCGCAATGACTAGCGGGAGGGCCGGGGATGAGCAGTTCTTC
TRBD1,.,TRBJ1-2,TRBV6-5,CASSYRGQFYGYTF,TGTGCCAGCAGTTACCGGGGACAGTTCTATGGCTACACCTTC
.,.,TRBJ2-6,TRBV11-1,CASSLWGAGANVLTF,TGTGCCAGCAGCCTGTGGGGCGCTGGGGCCAACGTCCTGACTTTC
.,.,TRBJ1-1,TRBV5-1,CASSGGGFPDTEAFF,TGCGCCAGCAGCGGGGGAGGGTTCCCCGACACTGAAGCTTTCTTT
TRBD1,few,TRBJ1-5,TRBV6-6,CASSPGQLYSNQPQHF,TGTGCCAGCAGCCCGGGACAGCTCTATAGCAATCAGCCCCAGCATTTT
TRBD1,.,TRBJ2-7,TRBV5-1,CASSLFSGQGAGYEQYF,TGCGCCAGCAGCTTGTTCTCCGGACAGGGGGCAGGGTATGAGCAGTACTTC
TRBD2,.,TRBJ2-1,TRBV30,CAWSVRGGPDEQFF,TGTGCCTGGAGTGTTCGGGGGGGCCCCGATGAGCAGTTCTTC
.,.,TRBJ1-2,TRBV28,CASSPDSNYGYTF,TGTGCCAGCAGCCCCGACAGTAACTATGGCTACACCTTC
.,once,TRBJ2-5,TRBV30,CAWVGGGGTETQYF,TGTGCCTGGGTTGGGGGAGGGGGTACCGAGACCCAGTACTTC
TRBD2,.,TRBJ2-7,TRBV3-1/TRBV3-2,CASSRTGGGRGEQYF,TGTGCCAGCAGCCGGACTGGGGGGGGAAGAGGGGAGCAGTACTTC
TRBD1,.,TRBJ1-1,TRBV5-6,CASSLKQGRNTEAFF,TGTGCCAGCAGCTTGAAACAGGGGAGGAACACTGAAGCTTTCTTT
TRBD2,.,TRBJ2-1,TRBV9,CASSGLAGGPDEQFF,TGTGCCAGCAGCGGTTTGGCGGGAGGGCCGGATGAGCAGTTCTTC
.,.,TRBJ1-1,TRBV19,CASTYLGAAEAFF,TGTGCCAGTACTTATTTGGGGGCAGCTGAAGCTTTCTTT
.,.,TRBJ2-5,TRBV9,CASSVDSQETQYF,TGTGCCAGCAGCGTGGACAGCCAAGAGACCCAGTACTTC
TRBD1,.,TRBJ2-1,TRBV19,CASSIGDRVTNEQFF,TGTGCCAGTAGTATAGGGGACAGGGTGACCAATGAGCAGTTCTTC
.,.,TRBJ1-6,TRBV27,CASSFAGQLNSPLHF,TGTGCCAGCAGTTTTGCTGGGCAGCTTAATTCACCCCTCCACTTT
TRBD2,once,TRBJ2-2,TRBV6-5,CASSRLAGASGELFF,TGTGCCAGCAGTCGACTAGCGGGGGCATCCGGGGAGCTGTTTTTT
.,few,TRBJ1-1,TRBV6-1,CASSEALAVEAFF,TGTGCCAGCAGTGAAGCTTTGGCAGTTGAAGCTTTCTTT
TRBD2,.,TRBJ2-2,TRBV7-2,CASSFRGGTGELFF,TGTGCCAGCAGCTTCCGGGGGGGCACCGGGGAGCTGTTTTTT
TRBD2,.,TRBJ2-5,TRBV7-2,CASSFELAGGPRETQYF,TGTGCCAGCAGCTTTGAGCTAGCGGGGGGGCCTAGGGAGACCCAGTACTTC
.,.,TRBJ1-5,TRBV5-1,CASSPGQPNQPQHF,TGCGCCAGCAGCCCCGGACAGCCCAATCAGCCCCAGCATTTT
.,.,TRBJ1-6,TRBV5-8,CASSPWRVGPRDSPLHF,TGTGCCAGCAGCCCTTGGAGGGTCGGTCCTAGGGATTCACCCCTCCACTTT
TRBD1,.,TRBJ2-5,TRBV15,CATSRDRGQETQYF,TGTGCCACCAGCAGGGACAGGGGTCAAGAGACCCAGTACTTC
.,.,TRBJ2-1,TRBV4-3,CASSQVGWDTGNEQFF,TGCGCCAGCAGCCAAGTGGGCTGGGACACCGGCAATGAGCAGTTCTTC
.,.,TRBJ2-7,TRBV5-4,CASSLALRQTYEQYF,TGTGCCAGCAGCTTGGCCCTAAGACAGACCTACGAGCAGTACTTC
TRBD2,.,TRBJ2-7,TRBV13,CASSPLAGQYDEQYF,TGTGCCAGCAGTCCCTTAGCGGGCCAGTACGATGAGCAGTACTTC
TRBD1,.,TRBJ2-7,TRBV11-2,CASRPTRGRAYEQYF,TGTGCCAGCAGACCTACCAGGGGGAGAGCCTACGAGCAGTACTTC
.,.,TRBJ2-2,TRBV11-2,CASSLPSDYTGELFF,TGTGCCAGCAGCTTACCTAGCGACTACACCGGGGAGCTGTTTTTT
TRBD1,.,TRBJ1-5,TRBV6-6,CASSRSRDRGIHSNQPQHF,TGTGCCAGCAGTCGCAGTCGGGACAGGGGGATACATAGCAATCAGCCCCAGCATTTT
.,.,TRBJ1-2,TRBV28,CASSYGQNYGYTF,TGTGCCAGCAGTTACGGACAGAACTATGGCTACACCTTC
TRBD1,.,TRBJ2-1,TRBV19,CASSIPRGLSEQFF,TGTGCCAGTAGTATTCCCAGGGGGCTCAGTGAGCAGTTCTTC
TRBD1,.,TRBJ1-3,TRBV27,CASSDRGNGNTIYF,TGTGCCAGCTCTGACAGGGGTAACGGAAACACCATATATTTT
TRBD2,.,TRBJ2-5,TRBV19,CASSPGLAGSQETQYF,TGTGCCAGTAGTCCCGGACTAGCGGGATCTCAAGAGACCCAGTACTTC
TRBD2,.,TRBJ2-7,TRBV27,CASSVAGGYEQYF,TGTGCCAGCAGTGTAGCGGGAGGGTACGAGCAGTACTTC
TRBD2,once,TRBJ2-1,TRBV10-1,CASPFSSEGLAGGEQFF,TGCGCCAGCCCGTTTAGCTCTGAGGGACTAGCGGGTGGTGAGCAGTTCTTC
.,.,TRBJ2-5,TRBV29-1,CSAQGGETQYF,TGCAGCGCACAGGGTGGGGAGACCCAGTACTTC
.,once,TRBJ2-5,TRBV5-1,CASSSQGETQYF,TGCGCCAGCAGCTCTCAGGGGGAGACCCAGTACTTC
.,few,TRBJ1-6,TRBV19,CASSSSWAPSSYNSPLHF,TGTGCCAGTAGTTCCAGTTGGGCCCCAAGCTCCTATAATTCACCCCTCCACTTT
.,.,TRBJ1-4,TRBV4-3,CASSQTVSEKLFF,TGCGCCAGCAGCCAAACCGTGAGTGAAAAACTGTTTTTT
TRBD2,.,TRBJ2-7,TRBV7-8,CASSLVGGRAHEQYF,TGTGCCAGCAGCTTAGTCGGGGGGAGAGCCCACGAGCAGTACTTC
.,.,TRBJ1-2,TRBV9,CASSVGLYGYTF,TGTGCCAGCAGCGTAGGTCTGTATGGCTACACCTTC
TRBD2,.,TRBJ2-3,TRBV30,CAWSVLGGGATDTQYF,TGTGCCTGGAGTGTATTGGGCGGGGGGGCCACAGATACGCAGTATTTT
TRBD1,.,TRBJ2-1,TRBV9,CASSFASRDRVNEQFF,TGTGCCAGCAGCTTTGCGAGCCGGGACAGGGTTAATGAGCAGTTCTTC